The subject of this entry is one T cell receptor beta chain. Its antigen is currently unknown. These data originate in a study of cytomegalovirus exposure and HLA in healthy donors. Overall study context: There were 350 to 400 genotyped donors. Of these, 81% fell in the genetic ancestry cluster associated with self-reported Caucasian donors. Findings of the study overall: Investigators reported approximately 170 TCR beta chains as tied to cytomegalovirus. Several top significant clusters appeared, in a later analysis, to be linked to common viral pathogens.

Trimming at V came to 6 bases and at J to 0 bases, leaving 7 bases not matched to a gene. Germline CDR1 reads SGHRS; CDR2 reads YFSETQ. The CDR3 has 16 residues. Amplification used 60 Vbeta primers and 13 Jbeta primers. Assay used: immunoSEQ multiplex PCR; TCRdb lists only in-frame clones, some missing. The table lists roughly 100,000 clones, 82% of them singletons. The sequenced sample consisted of PBMCs. This chain connects TRBV5-1 to TRBJ2-3; TRBD2 agrees at 10 bases. The receptor was isolated from a man aged 50-60 years in good health and CMV-seronegative. The CDR3 region is CASNLGLAESTDTQYF. DNA of the CDR3: TGCGCCAGCAACTTAGGACTAGCGGAAAGCACAGATACGCAGTATTTT.